This T cell receptor beta chain was found in a study of CD8 T cells in Susac syndrome. Whole-study context: Intravenous immunoglobulin alone or corticosteroids were being given to patients with Susac syndrome at blood draw, unless they were therapy-naive.

This CDR3 spans 11 amino acids. Germline V gene sequence: CDR1 SGHDN, CDR2 FVKESK. Trimming cost V 8 bases and J 2 bases, with 5 bases left between them. An input of about 0.45 to 1 ug of RNA was subjected to reverse transcription using random hexamers. It was immunoSEQ multiplex PCR that amplified TCR beta CDR3 across 54 Vbeta and 13 Jbeta. Each CDR3 protein gets one entry after TCRdb re-called the immunoSEQ multiplex PCR reads with MiXCR. The repertoire holds around 85,000 distinct CDR3 sequences, roughly 94% seen once, with under 0.6% in the top ten. Sequencing used CD8+ T cells from PBMCs. The clonotype comes from a human donor with Susac syndrome. The chain combines TRBV14 with TRBJ2-3; no firm D call. CDR3 in amino acids: CASAYTDTQYF. The CDR3 nucleotides read TGTGCCAGCGCGTACACAGATACGCAGTATTTT. The whole variable domain, remainder taken from reference TRBV14 and TRBJ2-3, is EAGVTQFPSHSVIEKGQTVTLRCDPISGHDNLYWYRRVMGKEIKFLLHFVKESKQDESGMPNNRFLAERTGGTYSTLKVQPAELEDSGVYFCASAYTDTQYFGPGTRLTVL.